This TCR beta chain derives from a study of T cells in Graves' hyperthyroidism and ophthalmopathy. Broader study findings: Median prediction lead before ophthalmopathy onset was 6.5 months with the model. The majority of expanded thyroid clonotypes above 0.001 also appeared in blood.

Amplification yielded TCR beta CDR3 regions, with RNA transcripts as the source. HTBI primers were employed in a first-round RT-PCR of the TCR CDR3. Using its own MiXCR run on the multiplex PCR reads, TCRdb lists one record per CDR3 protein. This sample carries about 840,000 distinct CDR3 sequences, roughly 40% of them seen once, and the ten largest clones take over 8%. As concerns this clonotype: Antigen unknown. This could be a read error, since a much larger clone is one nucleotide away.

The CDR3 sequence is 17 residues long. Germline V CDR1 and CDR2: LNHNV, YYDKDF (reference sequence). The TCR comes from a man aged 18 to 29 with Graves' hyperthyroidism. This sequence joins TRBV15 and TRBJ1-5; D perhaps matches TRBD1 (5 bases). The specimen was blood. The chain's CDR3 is CATSRVRAGNSNQSQHF. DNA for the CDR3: TGTGCCACCAGCAGAGTACGGGCAGGGAATAGCAATCAGTCCCAGCATTTT.